The 19 T cell receptor beta chains listed next were all sequenced from one sample in a study of T cells after yellow fever vaccination. TCRdb ran MiXCR on the 5' RACE reads and lists one entry per CDR3 protein. This table has some 550,000 distinct CDR3 sequences, 15% to 20% appearing once. Sequencing used PBMCs, obtained 15 days after the yellow fever booster vaccination. The receptors here all came from a man aged 30 to 45 who received the YFV17D yellow fever vaccine.

This clonotype was seen a few times. The chain is built from TRBV7-6 and TRBJ2-1, with 11 bases fitting TRBD2. Trimming took 0 bases from V and 0 from J; bases not matched to a gene: 10. CDR3 length: 20 residues. Germline CDR1 SGHVS, CDR2 FNYEAQ. Here the CDR3 reads CASSLAHLLAGDSSYNEQFF. CDR3 DNA: TGTGCCAGCAGCTTAGCGCATTTACTAGCGGGAGACAGCTCCTACAATGAGCAGTTCTTC.

This clonotype was observed a few times. The rearrangement uses TRBV12-3 or TRBV12-4 and TRBJ1-2; possible D gene TRBD1, 6 bases. There are 16 residues in the CDR3. V lost 0 bases, J lost 2 bases, and 13 bases lay in between. CDR3 coding DNA: TGTGCCAGCAGTTTAGCGAGGGGGTCGGTGAACTATGGCTACACCTTC. Protein sequence: CASSLARGSVNYGYTF.

This chain links TRBV29-1 with TRBJ2-2; D not certain. CDR3 size: 16 residues. The ends were cut back, 0 bases at V and 0 bases at J, with 11 bases in the middle. Germline CDR1 and CDR2: SQVTM and ANQGSEA. CDR3 coding DNA: TGCAGCGTTGAAGACTGGACGCACCCGAACACCGGGGAGCTGTTTTTT. The encoded protein is CSVEDWTHPNTGELFF.

This clonotype was found a few times. V is TRBV29-1 and J is TRBJ2-7; no firm D call. Per germline, CDR1 SQVTM and CDR2 ANQGSEA. V was clipped by 4 bases and J by 2 bases, with 12 bases between them. This CDR3 contains 13 residues. The CDR3 here is CSVGSSPAYEQYF. In DNA form, the CDR3 reads TGCAGCGTTGGTAGCTCCCCGGCCTACGAGCAGTACTTC.

The V and J genes are TRBV20-1 and TRBJ2-6; D uncertain. In germline, CDR1 is DFQATT, CDR2 SNEGSKA (reference sequence). This CDR3 spans 14 amino acids. The germline V and J ends were trimmed by 6 bases and 0 bases, with 9 bases remaining between them. CDR3 nucleotides: TGCAGTGCGCCTGCGCTCTCTGGGGCCAACGTCCTGACTTTC. This translates into CSAPALSGANVLTF.

The rearrangement links TRBV29-1 to TRBJ1-1; 7 bases match TRBD1. Looked up from germline, CDR1 is SQVTM and CDR2 is ANQGSEA. V trimming: 5 bases; J trimming: 3 bases; junction bases outside the gene matches: 6. This CDR3 region has 13 residues. The CDR3 protein is CSVQGGRDTEAFF. In DNA form, the CDR3 reads TGCAGCGTTCAGGGGGGGCGGGACACTGAAGCTTTCTTT.

The V and J genes are TRBV5-4 and TRBJ2-5, with D maybe TRBD1 (6 bases). With 3 bases removed from V and 2 bases from J, the gap between germline ends came to 14 bases. Germline CDR1 is SGHNT and CDR2 is YYREEE (reference sequence). This CDR3 region has 15 residues. Here the CDR3 DNA reads TGTGCCAGCAGCTCTACCGGGACACATCAAGAGACCCAGTACTTC. Its protein product is CASSSTGTHQETQYF.

The chain links TRBV20-1 to TRBJ1-6; D uncertain. The V end lost 3 bases, the J end lost 7 bases, and 10 bases lay between the germline ends. The CDR3 length is 13 residues. The germline gives CDR1 DFQATT, CDR2 SNEGSKA (reference sequence). For the CDR3, the DNA is TGCAGTGCTAGGGAGGGTATGAATTCACCCCTCCACTTT. Amino acid sequence: CSAREGMNSPLHF.

This clonotype has a count of ten or more. The chain joins TRBV19 to TRBJ1-5; D gene ambiguous. V gave up 5 bases and J gave up 2 bases, with 13 bases separating them. The length of the CDR3 is 15 residues. Germline V CDR1 and CDR2: LNHDA, SQIVND (reference sequence). CDR3 amino acids: CASSSWTGGNQPQHF. The DNA for the CDR3 is TGTGCCAGTAGTTCTTGGACTGGAGGCAATCAGCCCCAGCATTTT.

The rearrangement joins TRBV3-1 to TRBJ2-7, with TRBD2 as a possible D gene (6 bases). Trimming removed 5 bases from V and 0 bases from J, with 11 bases in between. Germline V lookup: CDR1 LGHDT, CDR2 YNNKEL (reference sequence). The CDR3 covers 14 residues. The CDR3 sequence is CASSIGTFSYEQYF. CDR3 bases: TGTGCCAGCAGCATAGGGACTTTCTCCTACGAGCAGTACTTC.

This clonotype was seen a handful of times. The chain links TRBV18 to TRBJ2-1; 9 nucleotides align to TRBD1. With V trimmed by 10 bases and J by 5 bases, 6 bases remained unmatched. From germline, CDR1 is KGHSH and CDR2 LQKENI. CDR3 length: 13 residues. The CDR3 here is CATRDRANNEQFF. CDR3 nucleotide sequence: TGTGCCACCCGGGACAGGGCAAACAATGAGCAGTTCTTC.

In its sample, this clonotype was seen a few times. The chain links TRBV20-1 to TRBJ2-3; D tentatively reads TRBD1 or TRBD2 (5 bases each). Germline V gene sequence: CDR1 DFQATT, CDR2 SNEGSKA (reference sequence). V lost 8 bases and J 0 bases, leaving 15 bases between the germline ends. This CDR3 has 14 amino acids. CDR3 amino acids: CSPAGWGSTDTQYF. CDR3 sequence (DNA): TGCAGTCCAGCAGGCTGGGGGAGCACAGATACGCAGTATTTT.

This chain links TRBV25-1 with TRBJ2-5; D tentatively fits TRBD1 or TRBD2 (6 bases each). V was trimmed by 7 bases and J by 7 bases, leaving 22 bases between them. The CDR3 spans 15 residues. CDR1 and CDR2 from the germline V gene are MGHDK and SYGVNS. The CDR3 is CASMGGTALRGTQYF. The CDR3, as DNA: TGTGCCAGCATGGGGGGCACCGCGCTTAGAGGGACCCAGTACTTC.

V and J are TRBV12-3 or TRBV12-4 and TRBJ2-3; D is unresolved. The V end lost 3 bases, the J end lost 9 bases, and 10 bases lay between the germline ends. This CDR3 contains 12 residues. The CDR3 region has the DNA TGTGCCAGCAGTTTGCAAGCATGGACGCAGTATTTT. Residues: CASSLQAWTQYF.

The V and J genes are TRBV16 and TRBJ1-2; D is perhaps TRBD1 (5 bases). This CDR3 comprises 13 residues. The V and J ends lost 4 bases and 8 bases respectively, with 14 bases between them. Germline loops: CDR1 KGHSY, CDR2 FQNENV. The CDR3 region is CASSPGTSGGYTF. CDR3 bases: TGTGCCAGCAGCCCGGGGACCTCGGGCGGCTACACCTTC. The complete variable domain, with remaining parts taken from reference TRBV16 and TRBJ1-2, reads GEEVAQTPKHLVRGEGQKAKLYCAPIKGHSYVFWYQQVLKNEFKFLISFQNENVFDETGMPKERFSAKCLPNSPCSLEIQATKLEDSAVYFCASSPGTSGGYTFGSGTRLTVV.

The J gene is TRBJ1-1, the V gene TRBV5-1; TRBD1 matches at 8 bases. V shed 3 bases, J shed 12 bases, and the junction held 4 bases outside the gene matches. The CDR3 is 11 amino acids. Germline CDR1 reads SGHRS; CDR2 reads YFSETQ. The CDR3 region is CASSWGQATFF. CDR3 in DNA: TGCGCCAGCAGCTGGGGACAGGCCACTTTCTTT.

This clonotype was found a few times. The J gene is TRBJ2-3, the V gene TRBV29-1; D is ambiguous. The ends were cut back, 3 bases at V and 3 bases at J, with 4 bases in the middle. Germline CDR1 reads SQVTM; CDR2 reads ANQGSEA. The CDR3 spans 11 residues. Written as DNA, the CDR3 is TGCAGCGTTGACTCGACAGATACGCAGTATTTT. It encodes CSVDSTDTQYF.

This clonotype was recorded only once. This chain uses TRBV3-1 with TRBJ2-3, with 7 bases identical to TRBD2. Germline-derived CDR1 and CDR2 are LGHDT and YNNKEL (reference sequence). The CDR3 loop spans 15 amino acids. V dropped 6 bases and J dropped 2; count of bases not matched to a gene: 8. The CDR3 DNA reads TGTGCCAGCAGGGGAGCGGGACCTCTCACAGATACGCAGTATTTT. It is translated as CASRGAGPLTDTQYF.

CDR3 in DNA: TGTGCCAGCAGTCCCCCTACTAGCACGAGGTACATTCAGTACTTC. Protein sequence: CASSPPTSTRYIQYF. The V and J genes are TRBV28 and TRBJ2-4, with D perhaps matching TRBD2 (6 bases). The CDR3 totals 15 residues. The V and J ends lost 5 bases and 8 bases respectively, with 19 bases between them. The germline V gene encodes CDR1 MDHEN and CDR2 SYDVKM.